The rows below give T cell receptor beta chains drawn from one sample of a study of cytomegalovirus exposure and HLA in healthy donors. The data were produced by immunoSEQ multiplex PCR, yet TCRdb's version contains in-frame clones alone and is incomplete. The table has over 100,000 clones, about two thirds seen once. The sample taken for sequencing was PBMCs. Receptors originate from a woman between 65 and 79 years old in good health and CMV-seropositive. Each CDR3 is given with its conserved first and last residue. A D gene is named only where the DNA matches it firmly. Clone sizes are given selectively: once, few, many, or a class where the clone is expanded.

V,D,J,size,CDR3,DNA
TRBV29-1,NA,TRBJ1-1,NA,CSVGSRSGTEAFF,TGCAGCGTTGGGTCGAGGAGTGGCACTGAAGCTTTCTTT
TRBV11-1,TRBD1,TRBJ1-2,NA,CASSPGTGSVYGYTF,TGTGCCAGCAGCCCCGGGACAGGGTCGGTCTATGGCTACACCTTC
TRBV6-1,NA,TRBJ1-2,NA,CASSEAGATVYGYTF,TGTGCCAGCAGTGAGGCAGGGGCTACGGTCTATGGCTACACCTTC
TRBV5-1,TRBD1,TRBJ1-2,NA,CASSVEQGNYGYTF,TGCGCCAGCAGCGTAGAACAGGGGAACTATGGCTACACCTTC
TRBV18,NA,TRBJ2-7,NA,CASSPQGNEQYF,TGTGCCAGCTCACCACAGGGGAACGAGCAGTACTTC
TRBV6-5,NA,TRBJ2-1,NA,CASVLKPGSYNEQFF,TGTGCCAGCGTCCTTAAACCAGGATCCTACAATGAGCAGTTCTTC
TRBV12-5,TRBD1,TRBJ2-5,once,CASGGTGSRETQYF,TGTGCTAGTGGTGGGACAGGGTCGAGAGAGACCCAGTACTTC
TRBV30,NA,TRBJ2-7,NA,CAWNGAVLRGEQYF,TGTGCCTGGAATGGGGCAGTCCTTAGGGGAGAGCAGTACTTC
TRBV5-6,NA,TRBJ2-5,NA,CASSRGEQETQYF,TGTGCCAGCAGCCGGGGAGAGCAAGAGACCCAGTACTTC
TRBV7-9,TRBD2,TRBJ2-1,few,CASSLPLAGSSSYNEQFF,TGTGCCAGCAGCTTACCTCTAGCGGGGTCTAGCTCCTACAATGAGCAGTTCTTC
TRBV18,NA,TRBJ1-6,once,CASSPGQPVSYNSPLHF,TGTGCCAGCTCACCAGGGCAGCCCGTCTCCTATAATTCACCCCTCCACTTT
TRBV29-1,NA,TRBJ2-3,few,CSAAGESTDTQYF,TGCAGCGCCGCTGGGGAGAGCACAGATACGCAGTATTTT
TRBV9,TRBD2,TRBJ2-3,few,CASSARAGLFTDTQYF,TGTGCCAGCAGCGCCCGAGCGGGGCTTTTCACAGATACGCAGTATTTT
TRBV12-5,TRBD1,TRBJ1-4,few,CASGSGQGLGEKLFF,TGTGCTAGTGGGTCCGGACAGGGGCTTGGGGAAAAACTGTTTTTT
TRBV19,NA,TRBJ1-2,NA,CASSITSGQGGGYTF,TGTGCCAGTAGTATAACCTCCGGACAAGGTGGTGGCTACACCTTC
TRBV9,NA,TRBJ2-5,once,CASSPKTGIGETQYF,TGTGCCAGCAGCCCAAAGACGGGGATCGGCGAGACCCAGTACTTC
TRBV5-1,TRBD1,TRBJ1-4,NA,CASSLGDRAVRDEKLFF,TGCGCCAGCAGCTTGGGGGACAGGGCAGTTCGGGATGAAAAACTGTTTTTT
TRBV18,TRBD1,TRBJ2-6,NA,CASSLGTGSVLTF,TGTGCCAGCTCACTTGGGACAGGGAGCGTCCTGACTTTC
TRBV5-6,NA,TRBJ1-1,NA,CASSFLGANTEAFF,TGTGCCAGCAGCTTTCTTGGGGCGAACACTGAAGCTTTCTTT
TRBV7-8,TRBD1,TRBJ1-1,NA,CASSLEGQSQAFF,TGTGCCAGCAGCTTAGAGGGACAGTCACAAGCTTTCTTT
TRBV6-4,TRBD1,TRBJ1-5,NA,CASSAPWQGDRNSQPQHF,TGTGCCAGCAGTGCCCCGTGGCAGGGGGACCGAAATAGTCAGCCCCAGCATTTT
TRBV7-9,TRBD1,TRBJ2-1,NA,CASSFSGTGVNNEQFF,TGTGCCAGCAGCTTTTCCGGGACAGGGGTCAACAATGAGCAGTTCTTC
TRBV11-2,NA,TRBJ1-2,NA,CASSLGGVGLNYGYTF,TGTGCCAGCAGCCTGGGAGGTGTTGGTCTTAACTATGGCTACACCTTC
TRBV5-1,TRBD1,TRBJ2-1,NA,CASSSGTGPPGEQFF,TGCGCCAGCAGCAGTGGGACAGGGCCCCCTGGTGAGCAGTTCTTC
TRBV7-2,NA,TRBJ1-1,NA,CASSLGGGMGTEAFF,TGTGCCAGCAGCTTAGGGGGGGGGATGGGCACTGAAGCTTTCTTT
TRBV10-3,NA,TRBJ2-6,few,CAISSPTYSGANVLTF,TGTGCCATCAGTAGTCCGACTTACTCTGGGGCCAACGTCCTGACTTTC
TRBV5-1,TRBD1,TRBJ2-2,NA,CASSLGQGFSGELFF,TGCGCCAGCAGTCTTGGACAGGGCTTCTCCGGGGAGCTGTTTTTT
TRBV10-2,NA,TRBJ1-3,NA,CATSTAPSGNTIYF,TGCGCCACCAGCACAGCACCCTCTGGAAACACCATATATTTT
TRBV6-1,NA,TRBJ1-2,NA,CASSEARGGDGYTF,TGTGCCAGCAGTGAAGCCCGGGGTGGAGATGGCTACACCTTC
TRBV5-1,NA,TRBJ1-3,NA,CASSLAPGATGNTIYF,TGCGCCAGCAGCTTGGCTCCCGGAGCCACTGGAAACACCATATATTTT
TRBV4-2,TRBD1,TRBJ1-4,NA,CASSHGQGAELFF,TGTGCCAGCAGCCATGGACAGGGGGCGGAACTGTTTTTT
TRBV5-4,NA,TRBJ2-7,NA,CASSLERDYEQYF,TGTGCCAGCAGCTTGGAACGGGACTACGAGCAGTACTTC
TRBV5-1,NA,TRBJ1-1,NA,CASSPGEAEAFF,TGCGCCAGCAGCCCCGGTGAAGCTGAAGCTTTCTTT
TRBV7-2,TRBD1,TRBJ1-2,once,CASSPTGTAGYTF,TGTGCCAGCAGCCCGACAGGGACGGCAGGCTACACCTTC
TRBV9,NA,TRBJ1-1,NA,CASSVGSLNTEAFF,TGTGCCAGCAGCGTAGGGAGTTTGAACACTGAAGCTTTCTTT
TRBV7-2,TRBD2,TRBJ2-1,NA,CASSLDLRGGYNEQFF,TGTGCCAGCAGCTTAGATTTGCGGGGGGGGTACAATGAGCAGTTCTTC